Listed below are T cell receptor beta chains from one sample, sequenced in a study of T cell repertoires in cytomegalovirus infection. Each CDR3 protein gets one entry after TCRdb re-called the reads with MiXCR. The sample lists 500,000 to 600,000 distinct CDR3 sequences; approximately 15% were seen once. The sample was CD8+ T cells from PBMCs. Every receptor here comes from a human donor in good health (CMV status not recorded). Some clones in this sample may be carry-over from other donors' samples. Each CDR3 is given with its conserved first and last residue. Fields, in order: J gene, clone size, D gene, V gene, CDR3 length, CDR3 DNA, CDR3 protein. D genes are given only for firm matches. The size field is filled for only some rows; it gives once, few, many or a size class.

TRBJ2-1 | few | TRBD2 | TRBV30 | 15 | TGTGCCTGGCCTCGGACTAGCGAACGGTACAATGAGCAGTTCTTC | CAWPRTSERYNEQFF
TRBJ2-3 | many | TRBD1 | TRBV11-2 | 17 | TGTGCCAGCAGCTTAGAGCCAGGGGGAGAGGGCACAGATACGCAGTATTTT | CASSLEPGGEGTDTQYF
TRBJ2-7 | NA | TRBD2 | TRBV10-3 | 15 | TGTGCCATCAGTGAGTCGACCCTAGCGGGGAACGAGCAGTACTTC | CAISESTLAGNEQYF
TRBJ2-2 | NA | TRBD2 | TRBV20-1 | 16 | TGCAGTGCTAAGTCGAGGGGACTAGTCTTAACCGGGGAGCTGTTTTTT | CSAKSRGLVLTGELFF
TRBJ2-7 | many | TRBD1 | TRBV6-1 | 15 | TGTGCCAGCAGTGAATACGTGACAGGGGTCTACGAGCAGTACTTC | CASSEYVTGVYEQYF
TRBJ1-1 | many | NA | TRBV6-1 | 13 | TGTGCCGTGCAGGGGAATTTGAACACTGAAGCTTTCTTT | CAVQGNLNTEAFF
TRBJ2-7 | NA | TRBD1 | TRBV27 | 15 | TGTGCCAGCAGTTTACACCGGGACAGATTCTACGAGCAGTACTTC | CASSLHRDRFYEQYF
TRBJ2-2 | few | TRBD2 | TRBV2 | 18 | TGTGCCAGCAGTGAATCACTAGCGGGGGGGGGTGACACCGGGGAGCTGTTTTTT | CASSESLAGGGDTGELFF
TRBJ2-1 | few | TRBD2 | TRBV27 | 15 | TGTGCCAGCAGTACGGGACTAGCGGGAGCGGGTGAGCAGTTCTTC | CASSTGLAGAGEQFF
TRBJ1-2 | few | NA | TRBV29-1 | 14 | TGCAGCCTCCAGGACGGACTAGCTAACTATGGCTACACCTTC | CSLQDGLANYGYTF
TRBJ2-7 | few | TRBD2 | TRBV6-6 | 16 | TGTGCCAGCAGTTACTCCCTAGCGGGGGATTTGAACGAGCAGTACTTC | CASSYSLAGDLNEQYF
TRBJ1-3 | many | NA | TRBV28 | 14 | TGTGCCAGCAGTTTAAGGTTCTCTGGAAACACCATATATTTT | CASSLRFSGNTIYF
TRBJ2-2 | once | NA | TRBV3-1 | 18 | TGTGCCAGCAGCCATGACCGGGGGGACAGACCAAACACCGGGGAGCTGTTTTTT | CASSHDRGDRPNTGELFF
TRBJ1-1 | NA | NA | TRBV7-9 | 17 | TGTGCCAGCAGCCCCACGTATAGCCCGGACACCAACACTGAAGCTTTCTTT | CASSPTYSPDTNTEAFF
TRBJ1-4 | NA | NA | TRBV30 | 16 | TGTGCCTGGAGTATTACAAACCGGGATCTAAATGAAAAACTGTTTTTT | CAWSITNRDLNEKLFF
TRBJ1-1 | few | NA | TRBV9 | 15 | TGTGCCAGCAGCGTAGACGACAGGAAGGTCACTGAAGCTTTCTTT | CASSVDDRKVTEAFF
TRBJ1-5 | many | TRBD1 | TRBV7-8 | 17 | TGTGCCAGCAGCCTGGGGCTCGCGGGACAGCGCAATCAGCCCCAGCATTTT | CASSLGLAGQRNQPQHF
TRBJ1-1 | many | NA | TRBV4-1 | 14 | TGCGCCAGCAGCCAACCGGACACCCATTCTGAAGCTTTCTTT | CASSQPDTHSEAFF
TRBJ1-2 | NA | NA | TRBV5-4 | 17 | TGTGCCAGCAGCTTGGGCCAGGATGACTTATTCAACTATGGCTACACCTTC | CASSLGQDDLFNYGYTF
TRBJ2-5 | many | NA | TRBV28 | 15 | TGTGCCAGCAGTTTAGGCCGACGGAAAAAAGAGACCCAGTACTTC | CASSLGRRKKETQYF
TRBJ2-1 | many | TRBD1 | TRBV28 | 15 | TGTGCCAGCAGGAGGCCCGGAGACAGGGAGCATGAGCAGTTCTTC | CASRRPGDREHEQFF
TRBJ2-1 | NA | NA | TRBV19 | 15 | TGTGCCAGTAGCTCCGACTTTGGGGACGACAATGAGCAGTTCTTC | CASSSDFGDDNEQFF
TRBJ2-2 | NA | NA | TRBV12-3/TRBV12-4 | 17 | TGTGCCAGCAGTTTAGGGGGGCCTTATCCGAACACCGGGGAGCTGTTTTTT | CASSLGGPYPNTGELFF
TRBJ1-1 | many | NA | TRBV27 | 15 | TGTGCCAGCAGTTTCAGGACAGATCTGAACACTGAAGCTTTCTTT | CASSFRTDLNTEAFF
TRBJ2-1 | few | NA | TRBV6-5 | 14 | TGTGCCAGCAGTTACGTGGCAGGGAATAATGAGCAGTTCTTC | CASSYVAGNNEQFF
TRBJ2-1 | NA | NA | TRBV12-5 | 16 | TGTGCTAGTGGTTTTACAGGTACCAAGACCTACAATGAGCAGTTCTTC | CASGFTGTKTYNEQFF
TRBJ2-7 | NA | NA | TRBV4-1 | 16 | TGCGCCAGCAGCCAAGATCCTCCAGGGAGCTCCTACGAGCAGTACTTC | CASSQDPPGSSYEQYF
TRBJ2-5 | many | NA | TRBV7-9 | 11 | TGTGCCAGCATGGGGCAAGAGACCCAGTACTTC | CASMGQETQYF
TRBJ1-1 | few | NA | TRBV29-1 | 13 | TGCAGCGTTGAAGATGGGGAAGTGGCTGAAGCTTTCTTT | CSVEDGEVAEAFF
TRBJ1-1 | many | NA | TRBV2 | 13 | TGTGCCAGCAGAGGGGAAGGGCACACTGAAGCTTTCTTT | CASRGEGHTEAFF
TRBJ1-2 | NA | TRBD1 | TRBV12-5 | 17 | TGTGCTAGTGGTTTGGTAATTAACAGGGGGACCAACTATGGCTACACCTTC | CASGLVINRGTNYGYTF
TRBJ2-5 | many | NA | TRBV28 | 13 | TGTGCCAGCAGTTTAGTGGGGATCAAGGAGGAGTACTTC | CASSLVGIKEEYF
TRBJ1-4 | many | NA | TRBV4-2 | 15 | TGTGCCAGCAGCCAAACCTCAGGGAGCGGAGAAAAACTGTTTTTT | CASSQTSGSGEKLFF
TRBJ1-1 | many | NA | TRBV11-2 | 13 | TGTGCCAGCAGCTTAGGGTCAGGGTTTGAAGCTTTCTTT | CASSLGSGFEAFF
TRBJ2-1 | many | TRBD2 | TRBV7-6 | 18 | TGTGCCAGCAGCTTAATTCGTGTGCCTAGCGGAAACAACAATGAGCAGTTCTTC | CASSLIRVPSGNNNEQFF
TRBJ2-7 | NA | TRBD2 | TRBV2 | 16 | TGTGCCAGCAGTGAAGGAGCGACTAGCGGGGGCTACGAGCAGTACTTC | CASSEGATSGGYEQYF
TRBJ1-2 | many | NA | TRBV6-5 | 17 | TGTGCCAGCAGTTACCCAATTGGGCACCCCAATTACTATGGCTACACCTTC | CASSYPIGHPNYYGYTF
TRBJ2-6 | NA | NA | TRBV5-1 | 15 | TGCGCCAGCAGCTTGGAAGGGTCGGTGGCCAACGTCCTGACTTTC | CASSLEGSVANVLTF
TRBJ1-5 | many | TRBD1 | TRBV7-8 | 16 | TGTGCCAGCAGCTTAGCGAGGACAGGGAGCAATCAGCCCCAGCATTTT | CASSLARTGSNQPQHF
TRBJ1-4 | NA | NA | TRBV6-5 | 16 | TGTGCCAGTTCTTCAGGGGTTGTTCGAACTAATGAAAAACTGTTTTTT | CASSSGVVRTNEKLFF
TRBJ2-1 | few | NA | TRBV7-9 | 15 | TGTGCCAGCAGCCCACTTATGGGTCAAGAGAATGAGCAGTTCTTC | CASSPLMGQENEQFF
TRBJ1-2 | few | NA | TRBV20-1 | 15 | TGCAGTGCTAGAGGGGGAGGGGAGAGATACTATGGCTACACCTTC | CSARGGGERYYGYTF
TRBJ1-1 | few | NA | TRBV7-9 | 11 | TGTGCCAGCAGCCCCTCAGGAGAAGCTTTCTTT | CASSPSGEAFF
TRBJ2-5 | NA | TRBD2 | TRBV5-6 | 16 | TGTGCCAGCAGCTTAAGACTAGCGGGAATTCAAGAGACCCAGTACTTC | CASSLRLAGIQETQYF
TRBJ1-3 | NA | NA | TRBV12-3/TRBV12-4 | 14 | TGTGCCAGCAGTCCCCTGGACTCTGGAAACACCATATATTTT | CASSPLDSGNTIYF
TRBJ1-2 | few | TRBD1 | TRBV10-2 | 14 | TGCGCCACCGTAGAACAGGGGCCCCGTTATGGCTACACCTTC | CATVEQGPRYGYTF